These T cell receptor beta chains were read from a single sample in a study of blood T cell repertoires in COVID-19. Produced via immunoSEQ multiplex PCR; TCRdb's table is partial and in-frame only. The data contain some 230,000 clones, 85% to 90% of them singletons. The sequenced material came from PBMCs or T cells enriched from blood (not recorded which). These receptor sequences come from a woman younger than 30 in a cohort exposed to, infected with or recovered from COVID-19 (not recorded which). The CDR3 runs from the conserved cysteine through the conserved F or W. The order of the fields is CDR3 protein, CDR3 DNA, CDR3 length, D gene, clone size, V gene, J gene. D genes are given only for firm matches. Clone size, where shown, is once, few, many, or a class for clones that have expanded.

CASSEEQVNEKLFF	TGTGCCAGCAGTGAGGAACAGGTTAATGAAAAACTGTTTTTT	14	NA	NA	TRBV2	TRBJ1-4
CASSGEGREKLFF	TGTGCCAGCAGTGGAGAGGGAAGAGAAAAACTGTTTTTT	13	NA	NA	TRBV2	TRBJ1-4
CASSQEGILSSYNSPLHF	TGTGCCAGCAGCCAAGAGGGCATACTGAGCTCCTATAATTCACCCCTCCACTTT	18	NA	once	TRBV3-1/TRBV3-2	TRBJ1-6
CASLGGLAGTRGGETQYF	TGTGCCAGTCTTGGCGGACTAGCGGGGACCCGAGGTGGAGAGACCCAGTACTTC	18	TRBD2	NA	TRBV2	TRBJ2-5
CASSLGTGGKATEAFF	TGTGCCAGCAGCTTGGGGACAGGGGGTAAAGCGACTGAAGCTTTCTTT	16	TRBD1	NA	TRBV7-2	TRBJ1-1
CASSRGVGYTF	TGTGCCAGCAGCCGGGGGGTTGGCTACACCTTC	11	NA	NA	TRBV3-1/TRBV3-2	TRBJ1-2
CASKVNGLSGNTIYF	TGTGCCAGCAAGGTAAACGGACTCTCTGGAAACACCATATATTTT	15	NA	NA	TRBV19	TRBJ1-3
CASSYGRGNQPQHF	TGTGCCAGCAGTTACGGACGGGGTAATCAGCCCCAGCATTTT	14	NA	NA	TRBV6-5	TRBJ1-5
CASSLALAGGNEQFF	TGCGCCAGCAGCTTGGCTCTAGCGGGGGGCAATGAGCAGTTCTTC	15	TRBD2	NA	TRBV5-1	TRBJ2-1
CASSSHYEQYF	TGCGCCAGCAGCTCCCATTACGAGCAGTACTTC	11	NA	NA	TRBV5-1	TRBJ2-7
CASSIDAGKYSNQPQHF	TGTGCCAGTAGTATTGATGCGGGTAAATATAGCAATCAGCCCCAGCATTTT	17	NA	NA	TRBV19	TRBJ1-5
CAWSGGVFDEQFF	TGTGCCTGGAGCGGAGGGGTTTTCGATGAGCAGTTCTTC	13	NA	NA	TRBV30	TRBJ2-1
CASSDATGNNSPLHF	TGTGCCAGCAGTGATGCGACAGGAAATAATTCACCCCTCCACTTT	15	NA	NA	TRBV2	TRBJ1-6
CASSLDRVAGYTF	TGTGCCAGCTCCCTCGACAGGGTGGCTGGCTACACCTTC	13	TRBD1	few	TRBV18	TRBJ1-2